Presented here are 26 T cell receptor beta chains from one specimen sequenced in a study of T cells after yellow fever vaccination. TCRdb independently ran MiXCR on the 5' RACE reads; one entry per CDR3 protein. The repertoire holds approximately 150,000 distinct CDR3 sequences, with 7.7% as singletons. The sample consisted of CD4+ T cells sorted from PBMCs, taken 5 days after the yellow fever booster vaccination. The receptor set was obtained from a young man who received the YFV17D yellow fever vaccine.

This clonotype has at least ten counts. The chain has TRBV7-3 and TRBJ2-7; D possibly corresponds to TRBD2 (6 bases). The CDR3 covers 15 residues. The germline V gene encodes CDR1 SGHTA and CDR2 FQGTGA. Trimming left V 1 base short and J 0 bases short, with 10 bases between. In nucleotides, the CDR3 is TGTGCCAGCAGCTTAATGGGCGGGGTCTCCTACGAGCAGTACTTC. This gives the protein CASSLMGGVSYEQYF.

Of note for this clonotype: This could be a read error, since a much larger clone is one nucleotide away. This chain joins TRBV18 and TRBJ2-7, with D perhaps being TRBD1 or TRBD2 (6 bases each). There are 15 residues in the CDR3. Trimming pared 6 bases from V and 3 bases from J, leaving 18 bases between. The germline gives CDR1 KGHSH, CDR2 LQKENI. The CDR3 is CASSPTNGGHYEQYF. CDR3 in DNA: TGTGCCAGCTCCCCCACTAACGGGGGACACTACGAGCAGTACTTC.

This clonotype has a count of ten or more. J is TRBJ2-7 and V is TRBV4-1; 10 bases fit TRBD2. This CDR3 has 15 amino acids. The germline gives CDR1 MGHRA, CDR2 YSYEKL. The V segment lost 0 bases and the J segment 5 bases; nucleotides outside the gene matches: 4. As DNA, the CDR3 is TGCGCCAGCAGCCAAGAGATAGCGGGAGGCCACGAGCAGTACTTC. This encodes CASSQEIAGGHEQYF.

Of note for this clonotype: A much bigger clone sits one base away, suggesting this may be a read error. The V gene is TRBV20-1, the J gene TRBJ1-2, with D perhaps TRBD1 (5 bases). The CDR3 is 12 amino acids. V was shortened by 6 bases and J by 9 bases, with 17 bases between the two germline ends. The germline CDR1 and CDR2 sequences are DFQATT and SNEGSKA (reference sequence). The CDR3 reads CSARIKGASYTF. DNA of the CDR3: TGCAGTGCCCGAATAAAAGGGGCCAGCTACACCTTC.

This clonotype occurred once. The chain carries TRBV18 and TRBJ2-1; TRBD1 is a possible D gene (6 bases). This CDR3 has 13 residues. The germline V and J ends were trimmed by 6 bases and 3 bases, with 9 bases remaining between them. Germline V gives CDR1 KGHSH, CDR2 LQKENI. The CDR3 bases are TGTGCCAGCTCCAAAGGGGGCTACAATGAGCAGTTCTTC. Protein sequence: CASSKGGYNEQFF.

This clonotype was seen more than once but under ten times. This rearrangement joins TRBV6-5 to TRBJ2-1; 13 bases line up with TRBD2. The germline gives CDR1 MNHEY, CDR2 SVGAGI. The junction had 5 bases not matched to a gene; V was cut back by 2 bases and J by 10 bases. CDR3 length equals 15 residues. CDR3 sequence reads: CASSYGLAGVGEQFF. CDR3 DNA sequence: TGTGCCAGCAGTTACGGACTAGCGGGAGTGGGCGAGCAGTTCTTC.

In this sample, this clonotype turned up a few times. It is unclear where the CDR3 begins or ends on the DNA, so no DNA is shown, and the CDR3 is as TCRdb lists it. The chain has TRBV7-2 and TRBJ2-1. Germline V gene sequence: CDR1 SGHTA, CDR2 FQGNSA. The CDR3 extends over 13 residues, inclusive of both ends. The CDR3 sequence: CASSTSSYNEQFF.

This clonotype was detected ten times or more. The V call is TRBV24-1, the J call TRBJ2-5; 9 bases are a match to TRBD2. J gave up 3 bases and V 6 bases, and 13 bases lay outside the gene matches. This CDR3 is built from 17 residues. The germline V gene encodes CDR1 KGHDR and CDR2 SFDVKD. The CDR3 bases are TGTGCCACCAGTCGTGGTAGCGGGAGACAGCGGGAAGAGACCCAGTACTTC. Translation: CATSRGSGRQREETQYF.

This clonotype was observed many times. The rearrangement uses TRBV29-1 and TRBJ2-3; the match to TRBD2 covers 9 bases. CDR3 length: 14 residues. Trimming took 6 bases from V and 5 from J; bases not matched to a gene: 9. CDR1 SQVTM and CDR2 ANQGSEA come from the germline V gene. CDR3 in DNA: TGCAGCGTCGTGGCGGGAGGGCCGGTAGATACGCAGTATTTT. Residues: CSVVAGGPVDTQYF.

The chain uses TRBV10-3 and TRBJ1-2, with TRBD1 identical over 7 bases. The CDR3 runs to 14 residues. Germline V gene lookup returns CDR1 ENHRY and CDR2 SYGVKD. With V trimmed by 0 bases and J by 7 bases, 5 bases remained unmatched. This chain's CDR3 is CAISESRQGSGYTF. CDR3 in DNA: TGTGCCATCAGTGAGTCGAGACAGGGCAGTGGCTACACCTTC.

This clonotype was detected ten times or more. This chain joins TRBV7-2 and TRBJ2-1; TRBD2 aligns across 13 bases. The CDR3 covers 16 residues. CDR1 is SGHTA and CDR2 is FQGNSA in the germline V gene. The junction had 9 bases not matched to a gene; V was cut back by 6 bases and J by 7 bases. The CDR3 here is CASRTGGTSGTNEQFF. CDR3 DNA: TGTGCCAGCAGAACGGGCGGGACTAGCGGGACTAATGAGCAGTTCTTC.

This clonotype was observed at least ten times. The V gene is TRBV7-9, the J gene TRBJ1-2; possibly TRBD1 for D (6 bases). The CDR3 loop spans 15 amino acids. Germline values: CDR1 SEHNR, CDR2 FQNEAQ (reference sequence). Trimming took 1 base from V and 4 from J, leaving 13 bases between them. CDR3 amino acids: CASSLERGSTYGYTF. The CDR3 DNA reads as TGTGCCAGCAGCTTAGAGAGGGGGTCTACCTATGGCTACACCTTC.

This clonotype was recorded many times. The chain uses TRBV12-3 or TRBV12-4 and TRBJ1-2; D unresolved. Trimming left V 10 bases short and J 3 bases short, with 15 bases between. CDR3 length equals 13 residues. The CDR3 DNA is TGTGCCACTTCCACTGGGGTCGACTATGGCTACACCTTC. It is translated as CATSTGVDYGYTF.

The table lists this clonotype with many counts. This sequence joins TRBV15 and TRBJ1-5, with no clear D. CDR1 is LNHNV and CDR2 is YYDKDF in the germline V gene (reference sequence). CDR3 length: 13 amino acids. The V end lost 5 bases, the J end lost 7 bases, and 12 bases lay between the germline ends. DNA of the CDR3: TGTGCCACCAGCGGCGAGGGTGGCCAGCCCCAGCATTTT. Its protein product is CATSGEGGQPQHF.

This clonotype was detected many times. The rearrangement links TRBV29-1 to TRBJ2-1, with D hard to call. Germline CDR1 SQVTM, CDR2 ANQGSEA. V lost 6 bases and J lost 0, with 9 bases in between. This CDR3 has 13 amino acids. CDR3 region: CSVALSSYNEQFF. Here the CDR3 DNA reads TGCAGCGTGGCTTTGAGCTCCTACAATGAGCAGTTCTTC.

Many counts were recorded for this clonotype. The chain employs TRBV5-1 and TRBJ1-1; D is uncertain. Trimming pared 0 bases from V and 9 bases from J, leaving 6 bases between. The germline gives CDR1 SGHRS, CDR2 YFSETQ. This CDR3 is built from 11 residues. This CDR3 is CASSLGQQAFF. CDR3 DNA: TGCGCCAGCAGCTTGGGGCAGCAAGCTTTCTTT.

There are many counts of this clonotype. The rearrangement links TRBV29-1 to TRBJ2-3; 9 nucleotides align to TRBD2. CDR3 length: 15 amino acids. Germline V CDR1 and CDR2: SQVTM, ANQGSEA. V trimming: 8 bases; J trimming: 3 bases; junction bases outside the gene matches: 12. CDR3 loop: CSFSLTAGGTDTQYF. For the CDR3, the DNA is TGCAGCTTTAGCTTGACGGCGGGGGGGACAGATACGCAGTATTTT.

This clonotype was seen many times. V and J are TRBV7-2 and TRBJ2-5, with D perhaps matching TRBD2 (6 bases). Germline CDR1 SGHTA, CDR2 FQGNSA. The CDR3 is made up of 14 amino acids. The V and J ends lost 5 bases and 2 bases respectively, with 12 bases between them. The CDR3 here is CASSRPGVQETQYF. For the CDR3, the DNA is TGTGCCAGCAGCCGCCCGGGGGTTCAAGAGACCCAGTACTTC.

The J gene is TRBJ2-2, the V gene TRBV29-1; D is unresolved. This CDR3 is built from 13 residues. Germline V CDR1 and CDR2: SQVTM, ANQGSEA. The V end lost 5 bases, the J end lost 3 bases, and 10 bases lay between the germline ends. The CDR3 is CSVQTQHTGELFF. The DNA of the CDR3 is TGCAGCGTTCAGACACAACACACCGGGGAGCTGTTTTTT.

Concerning this clonotype: Since a much larger clone is just one base distant, this may be a read error. The chain carries TRBV5-6 and TRBJ2-7; D remains unclear. There are 13 residues in the CDR3. The ends were cut back, 4 bases at V and 5 bases at J, with 13 bases in the middle. The germline V gene has CDR1 SGHDT and CDR2 YYEEEE. The CDR3 loop reads CASSSADFDEQYF. The CDR3 DNA follows: TGTGCCAGCAGCAGCGCTGATTTCGACGAGCAGTACTTC.

This clonotype was seen repeatedly, ten times or more. This sequence joins TRBV4-2 and TRBJ2-2, with 7 bases matching TRBD1. J lost 2 bases, V lost 6 bases, and 9 bases had no gene match. The CDR3 runs to 16 residues. Germline lookup yields CDR1 LGHNA and CDR2 YNFKEQ. The CDR3 loop reads CASSPANRGNTGELFF. The CDR3 region has the DNA TGTGCCAGCAGTCCCGCTAACAGGGGCAACACCGGGGAGCTGTTTTTT.

The sample holds a few counts of this clonotype. V and J are TRBV9 and TRBJ2-5, with D uncertain. V lost 0 bases to trimming and J lost 0 bases, with 6 bases between them. Germline-derived CDR1 and CDR2 are SGDLS and YYNGEE. The CDR3 extends over 14 amino acids. CDR3 coding DNA: TGTGCCAGCAGCGTAGGCTCTAACCAAGAGACCCAGTACTTC. It codes for CASSVGSNQETQYF.

This clonotype was picked up a small number of times. The V and J genes are TRBV6-1 and TRBJ2-6, with D hard to call. V dropped 11 bases and J dropped 0 bases, with 17 bases sitting between them. Per germline, CDR1 MNHNS and CDR2 SASEGT. The CDR3 length is 16 residues. CDR3: CAHRIRPLSGANVLTF. In DNA, the CDR3 is TGTGCCCACCGGATCAGACCCCTCTCTGGGGCCAACGTCCTGACTTTC.

Many counts were recorded for this clonotype. This rearrangement joins TRBV14 to TRBJ2-7, with 7 nucleotides matching TRBD1. The V segment lost 4 bases and the J segment 0 bases; nucleotides outside the gene matches: 12. Germline CDR1 reads SGHDN; CDR2 reads FVKESK. This CDR3 comprises 17 residues. The CDR3 region has the DNA TGTGCCAGCAGCCCCTCCCGACAGGGAAGGTTCTCCTACGAGCAGTACTTC. Encoded protein: CASSPSRQGRFSYEQYF.

In this sample, this clonotype turned up many times. This sequence joins TRBV3-1 and TRBJ2-7; weak D call: TRBD1 (5 bases). The V and J ends lost 1 base and 7 bases respectively, with 14 bases between them. Germline V gives CDR1 LGHDT, CDR2 YNNKEL (reference sequence). There are 14 residues in the CDR3. The chain's CDR3 is CASSQGLQGLEQYF. CDR3 nucleotides: TGTGCCAGCAGCCAAGGACTTCAGGGTTTGGAGCAGTACTTC.

The sample holds many counts of this clonotype. The rearrangement joins TRBV3-1 to TRBJ2-1, with 10 bases matching TRBD2. Germline CDR1 LGHDT, CDR2 YNNKEL (reference sequence). The CDR3 is 15 amino acids. Trimming at V came to 1 base and at J to 12 bases, leaving 9 bases not matched to a gene. The CDR3 is CASSQASSGSLWQFF. CDR3 nucleotides: TGTGCCAGCAGCCAAGCATCTAGCGGGAGTTTATGGCAGTTCTTC.